Here is one T cell receptor (beta chain) with its context. What it binds is unknown. This record comes from a study of T cell responses to AZD1222 COVID-19 vaccine. Findings and caveats of the study: Epitopes outside B.1.351 and B.1.1.7 mutated regions reportedly drew nearly half of spike TCRs. Most donors were white British, females outnumbered males, and clonal diversity was possibly underestimated.

Method: immunoSEQ multiplex PCR; TCRdb's copy keeps in-frame clones and lacks some. The sample gives about 100,000 clones, roughly 87% of which show up once; less than 6% is in the top ten. This CDR3 contains 15 residues. Germline CDR1 is SGHDT and CDR2 is YYEEEE. V lost 4 bases, J lost 2 bases, and 15 bases lay in between. The sample here was peripheral blood, taken 28 days after the second AZD1222 dose. The sequence came from an adult who received the AZD1222 COVID-19 vaccine. This sequence joins TRBV5-6 and TRBJ2-5, with D possibly being TRBD2 (6 bases). The DNA of the CDR3 is TGTGCCAGCAGCACCCGGGGGAATTTACAAGAGACCCAGTACTTC. This translates into CASSTRGNLQETQYF. Drawing the rest from reference TRBV5-6 and TRBJ2-5, the complete variable domain is DAGVTQSPTHLIKTRGQQVTLRCSPKSGHDTVSWYQQALGQGPQFIFQYYEEEERQRGNFPDRFSGHQFPNYSSELNVNALLLGDSALYLCASSTRGNLQETQYFGPGTRLLVL.